Listed here are 32 T cell receptor beta chains from one sample, sequenced in a study of blood T cells in healthy people across ages. A J-beta primer mix and a sample-barcoded 5' primer were used in a second PCR of roughly 7 to 12 cycles. TCRdb re-called the 5' RACE reads with MiXCR, one entry per CDR3 protein. The data contain about 780,000 distinct CDR3 sequences, roughly 26% of them seen just once; the ten biggest clones take up about 2.9%. The sample also formed part of further work on T cells of mothers and their children.

The specimen was blood. Source of these receptors: a boy between 5 and 17 years old in good health.

This sequence joins TRBV6-2 or TRBV6-3 and TRBJ2-5; D might be TRBD1 or TRBD2, each matching 5 bases. The germline V gene encodes CDR1 MNHEY and CDR2 SVGEGT. CDR3 length: 13 amino acids. V lost 4 bases to trimming and J lost 4 bases, with 10 bases between them. CDR3 DNA: TGTGCCAGCAGTTTCGGGGCGCGAGAGACCCAGTACTTC. Amino acids: CASSFGARETQYF.

A few counts support this clonotype. The chain joins TRBV7-9 to TRBJ2-1; D is unclear. The CDR3 spans 14 residues. V was pared by 5 bases and J by 9 bases, with 17 bases between. In germline, CDR1 is SEHNR, CDR2 FQNEAQ (reference sequence). Here the CDR3 reads CASSPSSWGTEQFF. The CDR3 nucleotides are TGTGCCAGCAGCCCGTCGAGTTGGGGTACTGAGCAGTTCTTC.

V and J are TRBV5-1 and TRBJ2-2; 8 bases fit TRBD1. The junction had 7 bases not matched to a gene; V was cut back by 4 bases and J by 5 bases. Germline assignment: CDR1 SGHRS and CDR2 YFSETQ. CDR3 size: 15 residues. CDR3 DNA sequence: TGCGCCAGCAGCCGGGACAGGTTTACGACCGGGGAGCTGTTTTTT. It codes for CASSRDRFTTGELFF.

The table lists this clonotype with many counts. This chain connects TRBV11-2 to TRBJ2-7, with D possibly TRBD1 on 6 matching bases. The CDR3 is 11 residues long. Germline V gene data show CDR1 as SGHAT and CDR2 as FQNNGV. Trimming pared 7 bases from V and 6 bases from J, leaving 10 bases between. In nucleotides, the CDR3 is TGTGCCAGCACCAAGGGGGTCGAGCAGTACTTC. This gives the protein CASTKGVEQYF.

The V call is TRBV12-3 or TRBV12-4, the J call TRBJ1-2; D possibly corresponds to TRBD1 (5 bases). The V gene lost 6 bases and the J gene lost 4 bases, with 15 bases spanning the gap. The CDR3 contains 14 residues. The CDR3 protein is CASSPGAPVYGYTF. In DNA form, the CDR3 reads TGTGCCAGCAGCCCTGGGGCCCCAGTCTATGGCTACACCTTC.

This clonotype was counted a few times. The chain recombines TRBV3-1 with TRBJ2-7; no reliable D call. The CDR3 runs to 11 residues. Germline CDR1 and CDR2: LGHDT and YNNKEL (reference sequence). The V gene lost 1 base and the J gene lost 6 bases, with 4 bases spanning the gap. CDR3 sequence (DNA): TGTGCCAGCAGCCAAGCGGCCGAGCAGTACTTC. Amino acids: CASSQAAEQYF.

The J gene is TRBJ2-5, the V gene TRBV7-9, with a tentative D call TRBD2 (7 bases). TRBJ2-1 matches the DNA end more closely, so the J call is doubtful. Germline values: CDR1 SEHNR, CDR2 FQNEAQ (reference sequence). The CDR3 totals 15 residues. CDR3 DNA: TGTGCCAGCAGCTACCGACGGGGGGCTTACAATGAGCAGTTCTTC. It specifies CASSYRRGAYNEQFF.

DNA for the CDR3: TGCAGCGTTGCGGCCGGCACAGATACGCAGTATTTT. Translation gives CSVAAGTDTQYF. V and J are TRBV29-1 and TRBJ2-3; D unclear. The CDR3 covers 12 residues. Per the germline V gene, CDR1 is SQVTM and CDR2 is ANQGSEA. V shed 4 bases and J shed 1 base, with 6 bases lying between them.

This clonotype was detected many times. The chain links TRBV24-1 to TRBJ1-4; 8 bases map to TRBD1. With 2 bases clipped from V and 8 bases from J, the junction kept 6 bases outside the gene matches. The V gene's germline CDR1 is KGHDR and CDR2 SFDVKD. The CDR3 sequence is 15 residues long. The CDR3 DNA reads TGTGCCACCAGTGATTCCCGGACAGGGACCGAAAAACTGTTTTTT. Its translation is CATSDSRTGTEKLFF.

The chain joins TRBV4-2 to TRBJ2-7; D is undetermined. The CDR3 totals 14 residues. Germline V gene data show CDR1 as LGHNA and CDR2 as YNFKEQ. The V end was cut by 1 base, the J end by 3 bases, with 10 bases between. The CDR3: CASSQGSLNYEQYF. CDR3 DNA: TGTGCCAGCAGCCAAGGGTCACTGAACTACGAGCAGTACTTC.

The chain recombines TRBV20-1 with TRBJ2-5; TRBD2 matches 8 bases. Near its end, the DNA agrees better with TRBJ2-7, so the J call may be wrong. There are 16 residues in the CDR3. CDR1 DFQATT and CDR2 SNEGSKA come from the germline V gene (reference sequence). CDR3 sequence (DNA): TGCAGTGCTAGAGATACGGCGGGAGGCCCGTCCTACGAGCAGTACTTC. Protein sequence: CSARDTAGGPSYEQYF.

This clonotype occurred a few times. J is TRBJ1-2 and V is TRBV7-9; D not resolved. The CDR3 length is 14 residues. Germline V gene data show CDR1 as SEHNR and CDR2 as FQNEAQ (reference sequence). Trimming cost V 5 bases and J 2 bases, with 12 bases left between them. CDR3 nucleotide sequence: TGTGCCAGCAGCCCGAGGTGGGAAAACTATGGCTACACCTTC. It yields the protein CASSPRWENYGYTF.

The CDR3 DNA sequence: TGCGCCAGCAGCTTCAGGTGGGGGTACCGGGATGAGCAGTTCTTC. The encoded protein is CASSFRWGYRDEQFF. The genes are TRBV5-1 and TRBJ2-5, with D perhaps TRBD1 or TRBD2 (5 bases each). Matching the DNA end better, TRBJ2-1 makes the J call doubtful. The CDR3 sequence is 15 residues long. Germline CDR1 is SGHRS and CDR2 is YFSETQ.

The V call is TRBV9, the J call TRBJ2-7; perhaps TRBD1 as D (5 bases). This CDR3 is 14 amino acids long. Trimming pared 0 bases from V and 4 bases from J, leaving 11 bases between. Germline V gene data show CDR1 as SGDLS and CDR2 as YYNGEE. The CDR3 sequence is CASSVGWRQYEQYF. The CDR3 DNA reads TGTGCCAGCAGCGTAGGCTGGCGACAGTACGAGCAGTACTTC.

V and J are TRBV13 and TRBJ2-5; D is uncertain. This CDR3 has 15 residues. Germline CDR1 is PRHDT and CDR2 is FYEKMQ (reference sequence). V dropped 2 bases and J dropped 0 bases, with 10 bases sitting between them. CDR3 residues: CASSLKSWDQETQYF. CDR3 DNA: TGTGCCAGCAGCTTAAAGAGCTGGGACCAAGAGACCCAGTACTTC.

This chain joins TRBV29-1 and TRBJ2-2; unclear D gene. V was shortened by 0 bases and J by 0 bases, with 11 bases between the two germline ends. The CDR3 is 16 residues long. Germline V CDR1 and CDR2: SQVTM, ANQGSEA. The CDR3 nucleotides read TGCAGCGTTGAAGAAGGTAGTACAGCGAACACCGGGGAGCTGTTTTTT. It codes for CSVEEGSTANTGELFF.

The chain joins TRBV7-2 to TRBJ2-7; D is unresolved. V lost 1 base, J lost 5 bases, and 15 bases lay in between. CDR1 and CDR2 (germline): SGHTA, FQGNSA. This CDR3 has 15 amino acids. CDR3 sequence reads: CASSLGRAGRHEQYF. The CDR3 DNA reads TGTGCCAGCAGCTTAGGAAGAGCAGGTCGCCACGAGCAGTACTTC. Filled out from reference TRBV7-2 and TRBJ2-7, the complete variable domain reads GAGVSQSPSNKVTEKGKDVELRCDPISGHTALYWYRQSLGQGLEFLIYFQGNSAPDKSGLPSDRFSAERTGGSVSTLTIQRTQQEDSAVYLCASSLGRAGRHEQYFGPGTRLTVT.

This chain joins TRBV6-1 and TRBJ2-6; 13 nucleotides match TRBD2. The trim removed 6 bases at V and 3 bases at J, leaving 8 bases unmatched. This CDR3 comprises 18 residues. Per germline, CDR1 MNHNS and CDR2 SASEGT. The CDR3 sequence is CASSPTSGGAVGANVLTF. The CDR3 DNA follows: TGTGCCAGCAGCCCCACTAGCGGGGGGGCTGTTGGGGCCAACGTCCTGACTTTC.

This clonotype was found a few times. This sequence joins TRBV15 and TRBJ1-2, with TRBD1 as a possible D gene (5 bases). With 4 bases removed from V and 7 bases from J, the gap between germline ends came to 19 bases. The CDR3 extends over 15 amino acids. The germline CDR1 and CDR2 sequences are LNHNV and YYDKDF (reference sequence). The CDR3 sequence: CATSTRQIHIAGYTF. DNA of the CDR3: TGTGCCACCAGCACACGACAGATCCATATAGCTGGCTACACCTTC.

CDR3 residues: CASSSLTGNRGPLHF. The CDR3 nucleotides are TGTGCCAGCAGTTCCTTAACAGGGAACCGAGGTCCCCTCCACTTT. The V gene is TRBV12-3 or TRBV12-4, the J gene TRBJ1-6; D is perhaps TRBD1 (6 bases). The CDR3 length is 15 residues. Trimming cost V 4 bases and J 13 bases, with 20 bases left between them.

This clonotype was counted only a few times. The chain employs TRBV10-3 and TRBJ2-2, with a tentative D call TRBD2 (6 bases). V was clipped by 11 bases and J by 2 bases, with 15 bases between them. Germline V gene data show CDR1 as ENHRY and CDR2 as SYGVKD. This CDR3 is 14 amino acids long. The CDR3 reads CAVPRRGNTGELFF. CDR3 in DNA: TGTGCCGTCCCTAGGCGGGGCAACACCGGGGAGCTGTTTTTT.

Note on this clonotype: The final CDR3 position lacks the conserved phenylalanine or tryptophan, pointing to a likely read error. V is TRBV6-6 and J is TRBJ2-1; D is uncertain. CDR1 is MNHNY, CDR2 SVGAGI, per germline (reference sequence). Trimming took 5 bases from V and 5 from J, leaving 4 bases between them. The CDR3 is 11 amino acids. CDR3 coding DNA: TGTGCCAGCAGTGTAAACAATGAGCAGTTCCTC. It is translated as CASSVNNEQFL.

This clonotype was detected only a few times. The chain couples TRBV6-5 to TRBJ1-4, with D perhaps TRBD1 (5 bases). The CDR3 is made up of 17 amino acids. Trimming pared 2 bases from V and 0 bases from J, leaving 13 bases between. Germline V gene data show CDR1 as MNHEY and CDR2 as SVGAGI. Here the CDR3 reads CASSYRFQGSTNEKLFF. DNA for the CDR3: TGTGCCAGCAGTTACAGATTCCAGGGCTCAACTAATGAAAAACTGTTTTTT.

The CDR3 spells CSARDSLAGGPGDTQYF. The CDR3 nucleotides read TGCAGTGCTAGAGATTCGCTAGCGGGGGGGCCCGGAGATACGCAGTATTTT. This chain joins TRBV20-1 and TRBJ2-3; TRBD2 matches 12 bases. The J segment lost 5 bases and the V segment lost 0 bases, leaving 9 bases of the junction unmatched. Germline assignment: CDR1 DFQATT and CDR2 SNEGSKA (reference sequence). This CDR3 comprises 17 residues.

The chain employs TRBV5-1 and TRBJ2-2, with D perhaps TRBD1 or TRBD2 (5 bases each). The CDR3 length is 15 residues. In germline, CDR1 is SGHRS, CDR2 YFSETQ. V shed 4 bases and J shed 1 base, with 11 bases lying between them. Written as DNA, the CDR3 is TGCGCCAGCAGCACGGGACGGGAGAACACCGGGGAGCTGTTTTTT. It codes for CASSTGRENTGELFF. The complete variable domain, with remaining parts taken from reference TRBV5-1 and TRBJ2-2, reads KAGVTQTPRYLIKTRGQQVTLSCSPISGHRSVSWYQQTPGQGLQFLFEYFSETQRNKGNFPGRFSGRQFSNSRSEMNVSTLELGDSALYLCASSTGRENTGELFFGEGSRLTVL.

The chain combines TRBV11-1 with TRBJ2-7; unclear D gene. Germline V gene data show CDR1 as SGHAT and CDR2 as FQDESV (reference sequence). This CDR3 comprises 12 residues. Trimming pared 5 bases from V and 6 bases from J, leaving 11 bases between. CDR3: CASSNSVGEQYF. DNA for the CDR3: TGTGCCAGCAGCAACTCCGTGGGCGAGCAGTACTTC.

This clonotype was picked up a small number of times. The chain uses TRBV3-1 and TRBJ2-1, with D uncertain. Germline V lookup: CDR1 LGHDT, CDR2 YNNKEL (reference sequence). V lost 1 base and J 0 bases, leaving 13 bases between the germline ends. The CDR3 is made up of 17 amino acids. This CDR3 reads CASSQVSGRSSYNEQFF. The CDR3 DNA reads as TGTGCCAGCAGCCAAGTCTCAGGCCGAAGCTCCTACAATGAGCAGTTCTTC.

In its sample, this clonotype was seen a few times. V usage is TRBV12-3 or TRBV12-4 and J usage is TRBJ2-2; the D gene is possibly TRBD1 (5 bases). Between the trimmed V and J ends, which lost 6 bases and 3 bases, there was a span of 20 bases. The CDR3 length is 17 residues. The CDR3 loop is CASRPWGGARDTGELFF. CDR3 coding DNA: TGTGCCAGCAGACCTTGGGGTGGGGCGCGAGACACCGGGGAGCTGTTTTTT.

This clonotype was found a few times. The CDR3, as DNA: TGTGCCAGCAGTTGGGGGCCGGGGGCAGGGGAGCAGTACTTC. Amino acids: CASSWGPGAGEQYF. V usage is TRBV6-5 and J usage is TRBJ2-7; D might be TRBD1 or TRBD2, each matching 6 bases. Germline V gives CDR1 MNHEY, CDR2 SVGAGI. Trimming stripped 4 bases from V and 7 bases from J, with 17 bases between. CDR3 length: 14 residues.

This clonotype was counted only a few times. The chain recombines TRBV9 with TRBJ2-5; TRBD2 matches 12 bases. Germline CDR1 SGDLS, CDR2 YYNGEE. The CDR3 extends over 15 amino acids. The junction had 10 bases not matched to a gene; V was cut back by 4 bases and J by 9 bases. The CDR3 here is CASSPASGGADPQYF. The CDR3 coding sequence is TGTGCCAGCAGCCCTGCTAGCGGGGGGGCAGATCCCCAGTACTTC. Together with reference TRBV9 and TRBJ2-5, the CDR3 gives the full variable domain: DSGVTQTPKHLITATGQRVTLRCSPRSGDLSVYWYQQSLDQGLQFLIQYYNGEERAKGNILERFSAQQFPDLHSELNLSSLELGDSALYFCASSPASGGADPQYFGPGTRLLVL.

The chain joins TRBV2 to TRBJ2-3; 10 nucleotides line up with TRBD1. Germline loops: CDR1 SNHLY, CDR2 FYNNEI. The CDR3 totals 15 residues. V dropped 7 bases and J dropped 4; count of bases not matched to a gene: 8. CDR3 sequence: CASTMGTGVADTQYF. The CDR3 region has the DNA TGTGCCAGCACCATGGGGACAGGGGTCGCAGATACGCAGTATTTT.

This clonotype has more than one count but fewer than ten. This rearrangement joins TRBV6-5 to TRBJ1-6; no firm D call. V lost 0 bases and J lost 7, with 13 bases in between. The CDR3 runs 16 residues. The germline V gene has CDR1 MNHEY and CDR2 SVGAGI. In nucleotides, the CDR3 is TGTGCCAGCAGTTACTCGAATTTTCCGTCCAATTCACCCCTCCACTTT. Translating it yields CASSYSNFPSNSPLHF.